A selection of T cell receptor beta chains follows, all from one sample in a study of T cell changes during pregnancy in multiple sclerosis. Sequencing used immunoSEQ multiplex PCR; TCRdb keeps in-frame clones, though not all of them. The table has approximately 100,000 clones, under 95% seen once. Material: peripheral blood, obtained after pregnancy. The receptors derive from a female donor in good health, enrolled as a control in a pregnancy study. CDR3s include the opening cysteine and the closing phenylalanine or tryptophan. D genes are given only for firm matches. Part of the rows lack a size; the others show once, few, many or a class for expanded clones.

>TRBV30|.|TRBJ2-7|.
TGTGCCTGGAGCCAACCAGGGGTCTCCGAGCAGTACTTC
CAWSQPGVSEQYF
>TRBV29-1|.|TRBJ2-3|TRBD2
TGCAGCGTTGCTGGGACTAGCGGAGGCACAGATACGCAGTATTTT
CSVAGTSGGTDTQYF
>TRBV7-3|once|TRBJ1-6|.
TGTGCCAGCATGGGGGGGAACCTGGTCAATTCACCCCTCCACTTT
CASMGGNLVNSPLHF
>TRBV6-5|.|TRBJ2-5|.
TGTGCCAGCAGAGACAGCTTCCAAGAGACCCAGTACTTC
CASRDSFQETQYF
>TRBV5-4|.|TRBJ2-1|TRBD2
TGTGGCTCCATCGGGACTAGCGGTGAGCAGTTCTTC
CGSIGTSGEQFF
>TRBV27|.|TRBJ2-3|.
TGTGCCAGCAGTCCCGACGGGAGTGGGGATACGCAGTATTTT
CASSPDGSGDTQYF
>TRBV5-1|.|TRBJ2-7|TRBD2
TGCGCCAGCAGCTCACTAGCGGGAGCAAATGAGCAGTACTTC
CASSSLAGANEQYF
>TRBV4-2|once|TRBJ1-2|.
TGTGCCAGCAGCCAAATCTTAGGGAGGCATGGCTACACCTTC
CASSQILGRHGYTF
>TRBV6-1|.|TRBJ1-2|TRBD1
TGTGCCAGCAGTGATTATGGGACAGGCGGTGGCTACACCTTC
CASSDYGTGGGYTF
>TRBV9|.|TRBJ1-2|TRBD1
TGTGCCAGCAGCTCTCAAGACGGGACAGGCTATGGCTACACCTTC
CASSSQDGTGYGYTF
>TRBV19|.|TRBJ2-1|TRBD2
TGTGCCAGTAGTAGGTTCGGGACTAGCGGCGACGGTGAGCAGTTCTTC
CASSRFGTSGDGEQFF
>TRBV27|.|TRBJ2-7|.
TGTGCCAGCACTGGAGGGGGGGATCAGGAGCAGTACTTC
CASTGGGDQEQYF
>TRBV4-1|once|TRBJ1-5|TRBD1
TGCGCCAGCAGCATGACCGGACAGGGCCTTAATCAGCCCCAGCATTTT
CASSMTGQGLNQPQHF
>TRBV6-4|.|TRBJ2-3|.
TGTGCCAGCACTAAACAGGTTACAGATACGCAGTATTTT
CASTKQVTDTQYF
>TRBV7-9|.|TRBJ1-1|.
TGTGCCAGCAGCCCGTTCGGACAAAATCAAGCTTTCTTT
CASSPFGQNQAFF
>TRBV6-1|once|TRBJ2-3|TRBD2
TGTGCCAGCAGTGAAGTGGGCGGGGGGGGCGCAGATACGCAGTATTTT
CASSEVGGGGADTQYF
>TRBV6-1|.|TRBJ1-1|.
TGTGCCTCCCGAAAAGGGGTTAACACTGAAGCTTTCTTT
CASRKGVNTEAFF
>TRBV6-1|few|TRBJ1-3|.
TGTGCCAGCAGGGAACAGTCCGACTCTGGAAACACCATATATTTT
CASREQSDSGNTIYF
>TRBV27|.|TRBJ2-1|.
TGTGCCAGCACCCTTGGGGGCGAGCAGTTCTTC
CASTLGGEQFF
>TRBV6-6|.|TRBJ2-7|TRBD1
TGTGCCAGCAGTCCCCGGACAGGGGGCAACTACGAGCAGTACTTC
CASSPRTGGNYEQYF
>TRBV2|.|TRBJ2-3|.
TGTGCCAGCAGTCCCCTCTCTAGTATTTGGGATACGCAGTATTTT
CASSPLSSIWDTQYF
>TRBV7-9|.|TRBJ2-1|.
TGTGCCAGCAGCACTCAAACTTCCCGCGACAATGAGCAGTTCTTC
CASSTQTSRDNEQFF
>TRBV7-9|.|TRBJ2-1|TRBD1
TGTGCCAGCAGCTTAGGGGGACAGCTAGTAAGGGACAATGAGCAGTTCTTC
CASSLGGQLVRDNEQFF
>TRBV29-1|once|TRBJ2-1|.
TGCAGCGGGGACACGCTATCCTACAATGAGCAGTTCTTC
CSGDTLSYNEQFF
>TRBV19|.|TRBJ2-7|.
TGTGCCAGTAGGGAGACTGGGGCGTACGAGCAGTACTTC
CASRETGAYEQYF
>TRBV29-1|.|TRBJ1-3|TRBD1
TGCAGCGTCGGGACAGGTGGAAACACCATATATTTT
CSVGTGGNTIYF
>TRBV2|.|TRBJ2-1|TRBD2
TGTGCCAGCAGTGAAAGGAGCGTTAGCGGGACTGAGCAGTTCTTC
CASSERSVSGTEQFF
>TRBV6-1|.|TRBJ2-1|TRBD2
TGTGCCAGCAGTGGCGAACTAGCGGGAGACAATGAGCAGTTCTTC
CASSGELAGDNEQFF
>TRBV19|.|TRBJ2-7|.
TGTGCCAGTAGCCCATCGGTGGGCCGGTACGAGCAGTACTTC
CASSPSVGRYEQYF
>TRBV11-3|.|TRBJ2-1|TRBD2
TGTGCCAGTCAGGAGAGGGTCGGGACTAGAAAGTTCTTC
CASQERVGTRKFF
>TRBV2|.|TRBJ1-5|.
TGTGCCAGCAGTGGCCGGGAGGGCAATCAGCCCCAGCATTTT
CASSGREGNQPQHF
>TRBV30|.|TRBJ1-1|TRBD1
TGTGCCTGGATCCGGGACAGGGGGGACACTGAAGCTTTCTTT
CAWIRDRGDTEAFF
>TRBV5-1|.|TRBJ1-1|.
TGCGCCAGCAGCTTGGAAGAGGGAAGGACGACTGAAGCTTTCTTT
CASSLEEGRTTEAFF
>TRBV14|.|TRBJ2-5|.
TGTGCCAGCAGCCATCCCATGACACGGGGTAGCTCAGAGACCCAGTACTTC
CASSHPMTRGSSETQYF